The clone carrying this T cell receptor (beta chain) was counted at least ten times. Trimming cost V 6 bases and J 4 bases; bases outside gene matches: 8. This CDR3 is 15 amino acids long. This entry comes from a study of blood T cells in healthy people across ages. PCR was performed a second time for roughly 7 to 11 cycles using a sample-barcoded 5' primer and a J-beta primer mix. One entry per CDR3 protein results from TCRdb running MiXCR on the 5' RACE reads. The sample includes about 930,000 distinct CDR3 sequences, 25% to 30% of them seen just once. This sample also appeared in a second study, on T cells of mothers and their children. That work contributes: Sequencing returned over 9 million TCR beta CDR3 reads per mother and 2.5 million to 3 million per child.

The TCR originated in a middle-aged woman in good health. Material: blood. This sequence joins TRBV12-3 or TRBV12-4 and TRBJ2-5; 10 bases match TRBD2. This CDR3 is CASRRSGGAGETQYF. The CDR3 DNA reads TGTGCCAGCAGGAGAAGCGGGGGGGCAGGAGAGACCCAGTACTTC.